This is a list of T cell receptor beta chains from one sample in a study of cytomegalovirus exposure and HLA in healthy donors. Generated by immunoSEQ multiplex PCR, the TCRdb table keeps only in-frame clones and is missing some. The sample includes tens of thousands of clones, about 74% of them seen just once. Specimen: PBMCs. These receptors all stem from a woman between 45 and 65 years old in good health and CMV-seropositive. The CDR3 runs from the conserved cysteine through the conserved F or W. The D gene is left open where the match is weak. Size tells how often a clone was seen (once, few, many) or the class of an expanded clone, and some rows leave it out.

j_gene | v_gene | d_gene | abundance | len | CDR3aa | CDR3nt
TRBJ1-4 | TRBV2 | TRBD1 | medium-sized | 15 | CASSSQGAANEKLFF | TGTGCCAGCAGTTCACAGGGGGCAGCTAATGAAAAACTGTTTTTT
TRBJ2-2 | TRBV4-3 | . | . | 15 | CASSQVLYGTGELFF | TGCGCCAGCAGCCAAGTTCTTTACGGGACCGGGGAGCTGTTTTTT
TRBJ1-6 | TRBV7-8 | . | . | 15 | CASSRQAVDGSPLHF | TGTGCCAGCAGCCGACAGGCCGTGGATGGTTCACCCCTCCACTTT
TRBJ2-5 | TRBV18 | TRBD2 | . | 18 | CASSPLLGLAGGQETQYF | TGTGCCAGCTCACCACTACTGGGACTAGCGGGAGGGCAAGAGACCCAGTACTTC
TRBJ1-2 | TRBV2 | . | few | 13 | CASSEGGRYGYTF | TGTGCCAGCAGTGAGGGAGGTCGCTATGGCTACACCTTC
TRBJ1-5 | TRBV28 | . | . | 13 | CASSLSGAQPQHF | TGTGCCAGCAGCCTATCCGGAGCACAGCCCCAGCATTTT
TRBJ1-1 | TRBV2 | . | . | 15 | CASSEMWQGNTEAFF | TGTGCCAGCAGTGAAATGTGGCAGGGTAACACTGAAGCTTTCTTT
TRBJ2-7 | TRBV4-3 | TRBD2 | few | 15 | CASSQAGGSRYEQYF | TGCGCCAGCAGCCAAGCCGGCGGGAGTCGCTACGAGCAGTACTTC
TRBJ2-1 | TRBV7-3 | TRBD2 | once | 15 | CASSGGAGPPNEQFF | TGTGCCAGCTCCGGAGGAGCGGGACCCCCCAATGAGCAGTTCTTC
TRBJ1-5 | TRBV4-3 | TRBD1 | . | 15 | CASSQTGNGDQPQHF | TGCGCCAGCAGCCAGACAGGGAATGGCGATCAGCCCCAGCATTTT
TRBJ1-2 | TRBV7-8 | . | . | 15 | CASSLPGEANYGYTF | TGTGCCAGCAGCTTACCAGGGGAAGCTAACTATGGCTACACCTTC
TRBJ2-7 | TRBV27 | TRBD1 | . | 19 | CASSLRLRTRDSGAYEQYF | TGTGCCAGCAGTTTACGACTGAGGACCAGGGACAGTGGGGCCTACGAGCAGTACTTC
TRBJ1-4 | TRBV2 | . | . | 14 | CASNLQVTNEKLFF | TGTGCCAGCAATTTACAGGTAACTAATGAAAAACTGTTTTTT